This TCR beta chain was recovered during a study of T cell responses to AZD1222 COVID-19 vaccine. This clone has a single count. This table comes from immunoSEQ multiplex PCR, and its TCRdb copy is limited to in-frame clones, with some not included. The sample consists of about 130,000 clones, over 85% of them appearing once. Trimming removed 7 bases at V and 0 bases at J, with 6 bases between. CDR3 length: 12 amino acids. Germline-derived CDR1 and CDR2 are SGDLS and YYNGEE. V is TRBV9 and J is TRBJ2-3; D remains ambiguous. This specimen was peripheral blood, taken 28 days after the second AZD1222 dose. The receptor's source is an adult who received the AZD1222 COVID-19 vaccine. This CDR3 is CASESSTDTQYF. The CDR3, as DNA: TGTGCCAGCGAATCCAGCACAGATACGCAGTATTTT. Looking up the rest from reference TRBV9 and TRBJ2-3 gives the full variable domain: DSGVTQTPKHLITATGQRVTLRCSPRSGDLSVYWYQQSLDQGLQFLIQYYNGEERAKGNILERFSAQQFPDLHSELNLSSLELGDSALYFCASESSTDTQYFGPGTRLTVL.